Sequencing of this T cell receptor beta chain was carried out in a study of vaccination and CD4 T cells after COVID-19. The study's findings and limits: Counts of SARS-CoV-2-reactive clonotypes had a median that went from around 19 to 38, a nonsignificant change.

The study sequenced cultured CD4+ T cell DNA using the Oncomine TCR Beta short-read assay. One entry per CDR3 protein, called by TCRdb with MiXCR from the PCR reads. The repertoire holds roughly 20,000 distinct CDR3 sequences, about two fifths seen once, with around 6.5% in the top ten. Treatment specified: roughly 10-day PBMC culture with coronavirus spike peptide pools or control peptides (ViraFEST assay). This clonotype was picked up a small number of times. Its target is unknown. Germline loops: CDR1 MNHEY, CDR2 SMNVEV (reference sequence). V was clipped by 7 bases and J by 8 bases, with 20 bases between them. There are 14 residues in the CDR3.

The source was CD4+ T cells from blood, cultured in vitro, collected before SARS-CoV-2 vaccination. The sequence came from a human donor who had recovered from COVID-19. The chain combines TRBV27 with TRBJ1-2, with a weak D call TRBD1 (6 bases). This CDR3 is CASIPRGWVRGYTF. The DNA for the CDR3 is TGTGCCAGCATCCCCAGGGGCTGGGTGAGGGGCTACACCTTC.